This T cell receptor (beta chain) was recovered during a study of blood T cell repertoires in COVID-19 (dated by TCRdb to 2018 to 2020). Background for the entire study: The collaborator samples originated in the United States, Italy and Spain and spanned the acute and convalescent phases of COVID-19. The repertoires were released in a freely available public database intended as a resource for research on the immune response to SARS-CoV-2. The dataset comprised deeply sampled blood TCRbeta repertoires from subjects exposed to, actively infected with, or recovered from COVID-19. The material from the prospective study consisted of cDNA or gDNA derived from T cells, B-cell-depleted T cells, or PBMCs. Samples came from the ongoing ImmuneRACE study (first 160 participants) plus 1,254 subjects from 6 global collaborators. Where available, HLA class I and class II types were obtained from metadata supplied by the sample provider rather than from assay-based typing. Sample metadata almost always included a de-identified subject ID, COVID-19 status, age in years and sex. What the authors observed across the whole study: The amount of clinical and demographic metadata varied by source and participant and was provided uncurated.

TCRbeta CDR3 regions were amplified from genomic DNA by means of the immunoSEQ Assay, a bias-controlled multiplex PCR. In the authors' own workflow: Nucleated cell counts per sample were estimated from amplification of reference gene primers within the assay. Sequence reads were collapsed and filtered to measure the absolute abundance of every unique TCRbeta CDR3 rearrangement. For each sample, productive Simpson clonality was calculated as the square root of Simpson's diversity index over productive rearrangements. TCRdb mirrors the immuneACCESS table, restricted to in-frame sequences. Some clones are absent from its copies; in checked studies, under half trace to an unresolved V gene, and the reason for the others is unknown. Clone size and the V and J calls come from that table; the DNA yielded D and trimming. This sample holds under 450,000 clones; around 84% were observed only once. Of the sample, more than 0.95% falls within the top ten clones.

This clone was seen more than once but under ten times. Its antigen has not been determined. Base qualities are not recorded, but no much larger clone differs from it by a single base. The collaborating institutions used their own protocols to collect whole blood in K2EDTA tubes. For TCRbeta analysis, collaborators shipped samples as frozen whole blood, isolated PBMCs, or DNA extracted from either of those sample types. Sequences were obtained from peripheral blood. This TCR came from a human donor with acute or convalescent COVID-19. The donor label of this sample is uncertain.

Here the CDR3 is given as CASSGGTYEQYF. The nucleotide sequence is given as TGTGCCAGCAGTGGCGGGACCTACGAGCAGTACTTC. This chain joins TRBV27 to TRBJ2-7; matching of 6 bases hints at TRBD2 as the D gene. CDR1 and CDR2 are drawn from the germline V gene (reference sequence): MNHEY, SMNVEV. Measured from the cysteine to the phenylalanine, the CDR3 is 12 residues long. The read is trimmed to its CDR3 DNA, 36 bases read in frame from base 1. Trimming removed 5 bases from V and 2 bases from J, leaving 7 bases between the germline ends.